One and the same sample provided the 14 T cell receptor beta chains below, sequenced in a study of cytomegalovirus exposure and HLA in healthy donors. PCR used 60 Vbeta primers and 13 Jbeta primers. The data were produced by immunoSEQ multiplex PCR, yet TCRdb's version contains in-frame clones alone and is incomplete. The table lists around 100,000 clones, roughly 80% of them singletons, with more than 4.5% in the top ten. Sequencing was performed on PBMCs. Every receptor here comes from a female donor in good health and CMV-seropositive.

This clone was seen only a few times. V usage is TRBV4-2 and J usage is TRBJ1-6, with 9 bases identical to TRBD1. CDR3 length equals 17 residues. The germline CDR1 and CDR2 sequences are LGHNA and YNFKEQ. V dropped 4 bases and J dropped 4; count of bases not matched to a gene: 8. CDR3 in amino acids: CASSLKDRGAYNSPLHF. CDR3 DNA sequence: TGTGCCAGCAGCCTAAAGGACAGGGGCGCGTATAATTCACCCCTCCACTTT.

This clone was observed a single time. This chain links TRBV27 with TRBJ2-5; possible D gene TRBD1, 7 bases. There are 16 residues in the CDR3. Deletions cut 5 bases from V and 4 bases from J, with 20 bases between. The germline CDR1 and CDR2 sequences are MNHEY and SMNVEV (reference sequence). The CDR3 region has the DNA TGTGCCAGCAGTCCAGGGCGGGGCCAGGGGGGAGAGACCCAGTACTTC. It is translated as CASSPGRGQGGETQYF.

V and J are TRBV30 and TRBJ1-1; no reliable D call. Trimming stripped 3 bases from V and 3 bases from J, with 11 bases between. From germline, CDR1 is GTSNPN and CDR2 SVGIG (reference sequence). This CDR3 is 13 amino acids long. DNA for the CDR3: TGTGCCTGGAGCTCAACTTCCTACACTGAAGCTTTCTTT. Amino acids: CAWSSTSYTEAFF.

The chain uses TRBV6-1 and TRBJ1-2; no definite D call. The CDR3 consists of 18 residues. Trimming took 3 bases from V and 1 from J, leaving 21 bases between them. Per germline, CDR1 MNHNS and CDR2 SASEGT. In DNA, the CDR3 is TGTGCCAGCAGTGATTATGGAACTTGGGAGGAAATTAACTATGGCTACACCTTC. The encoded protein is CASSDYGTWEEINYGYTF.

The chain carries TRBV5-1 and TRBJ2-1, with D maybe TRBD2 (7 bases). The length of the CDR3 is 14 residues. Trimming cost V 7 bases and J 0 bases, with 11 bases left between them. CDR1 is SGHRS and CDR2 is YFSETQ in the germline V gene. The CDR3 DNA reads as TGCGCCAGCTCGGGGGGCAGCTCCTACAATGAGCAGTTCTTC. Translated: CASSGGSSYNEQFF.

The genes are TRBV27 and TRBJ1-4; a weak D match, TRBD1 (6 bases). The germline V and J ends were trimmed by 2 bases and 5 bases, with 12 bases remaining between them. This CDR3 spans 15 amino acids. Germline V lookup: CDR1 MNHEY, CDR2 SMNVEV (reference sequence). DNA for the CDR3: TGTGCCAGCAGTTTAGCAGGACAGAGAAATGAAAAACTGTTTTTT. Its translation: CASSLAGQRNEKLFF.

Only a few counts were recorded for this clone. The genes are TRBV4-2 and TRBJ1-2, with a possible D match to TRBD1 (5 bases). With 1 base removed from V and 8 bases from J, the gap between germline ends came to 11 bases. CDR1 is LGHNA, CDR2 YNFKEQ, per germline. The CDR3 length is 13 residues. The chain's CDR3 is CASSQGGGNGYTF. The DNA of the CDR3 is TGTGCCAGCAGCCAAGGCGGGGGGAACGGCTACACCTTC.

The rearrangement uses TRBV5-4 and TRBJ2-2, with D unclear. V was clipped by 4 bases and J by 1 base, with 8 bases between them. Germline CDR1 SGHNT, CDR2 YYREEE (reference sequence). CDR3 size: 14 residues. CDR3 nucleotide sequence: TGTGCCAGCAGCCTTCGGGTGAACACCGGGGAGCTGTTTTTT. Its protein product is CASSLRVNTGELFF.

V is TRBV19 and J is TRBJ1-2; a possible D gene is TRBD1 (6 bases). Germline V gives CDR1 LNHDA, CDR2 SQIVND (reference sequence). V was trimmed by 3 bases and J by 7 bases, leaving 12 bases between them. This CDR3 comprises 13 residues. The CDR3 DNA reads as TGTGCCAGTAGTATGGGGACATTGGGTGGCTACACCTTC. Translation gives CASSMGTLGGYTF.

In its sample, this clone was seen a few times. V is TRBV4-2 and J is TRBJ2-6; no clear D. The CDR3 sequence is 15 residues long. Germline V gene data show CDR1 as LGHNA and CDR2 as YNFKEQ. V lost 0 bases and J 0 bases, leaving 3 bases between the germline ends. The CDR3 protein is CASSQDNSGANVLTF. The CDR3 nucleotides read TGTGCCAGCAGCCAAGACAACTCTGGGGCCAACGTCCTGACTTTC.

This clone is a singleton in its sample. The chain links TRBV5-1 to TRBJ2-3; no definite D call. The germline V gene has CDR1 SGHRS and CDR2 YFSETQ. CDR3 length: 16 residues. V was shortened by 0 bases and J by 2 bases, with 13 bases between the two germline ends. CDR3 bases: TGCGCCAGCAGCTTGGGGCCGTCCAGTGACACAGATACGCAGTATTTT. Protein sequence: CASSLGPSSDTDTQYF.

This clone was counted once. V gene TRBV18 combines with J gene TRBJ2-7; TRBD2 matches at 12 bases. The CDR3 runs to 16 residues. Trimming removed 6 bases from V and 3 bases from J; junction bases left unmatched: 9. The germline gives CDR1 KGHSH, CDR2 LQKENI. The CDR3 spells CASSQSATSGSYEQYF. CDR3 bases: TGTGCCAGCTCCCAATCGGCGACTAGCGGGAGCTACGAGCAGTACTTC.

The table lists this clone with a few counts. J is TRBJ1-1 and V is TRBV2; a weak D match, TRBD1 (6 bases). Germline CDR1 reads SNHLY; CDR2 reads FYNNEI. The length of the CDR3 is 13 residues. V lost 7 bases and J lost 1, with 10 bases in between. The CDR3 bases are TGTGCCAGCAATCAGGGGAGGAACACTGAAGCTTTCTTT. Translating gives CASNQGRNTEAFF.

This chain links TRBV6-6 with TRBJ2-1; D is perhaps TRBD1 (6 bases). V was clipped by 5 bases and J by 12 bases, with 14 bases between them. Germline V gene sequence: CDR1 MNHNY, CDR2 SVGAGI (reference sequence). There are 12 residues in the CDR3. The CDR3 sequence is CASSTGQTGQFF. The CDR3 nucleotides are TGTGCCAGCAGTACCGGACAGACTGGGCAGTTCTTC.